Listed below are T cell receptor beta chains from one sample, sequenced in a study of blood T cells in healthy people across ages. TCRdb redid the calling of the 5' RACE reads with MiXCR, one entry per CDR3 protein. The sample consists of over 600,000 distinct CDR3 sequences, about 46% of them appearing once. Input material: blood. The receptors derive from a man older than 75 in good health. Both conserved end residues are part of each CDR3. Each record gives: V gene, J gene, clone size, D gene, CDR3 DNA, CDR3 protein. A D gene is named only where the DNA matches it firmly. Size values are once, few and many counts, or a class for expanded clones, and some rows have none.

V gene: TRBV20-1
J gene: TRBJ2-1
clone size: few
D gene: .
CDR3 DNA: TGCAGTACGGGACACCTTTACAATGAGCAGTTCTTC
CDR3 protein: CSTGHLYNEQFF

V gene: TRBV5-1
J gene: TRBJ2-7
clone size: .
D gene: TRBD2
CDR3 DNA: TGCACCAGCAGCTTGGGGAACAGCGGGAGGGCCAACGAGCAGTACTTC
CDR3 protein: CTSSLGNSGRANEQYF

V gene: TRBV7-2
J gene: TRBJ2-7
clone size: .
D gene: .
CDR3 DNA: TGTGCCAGCAGCTTAAACGGAAAGAGCGGCGAGCAGTACTTC
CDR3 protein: CASSLNGKSGEQYF

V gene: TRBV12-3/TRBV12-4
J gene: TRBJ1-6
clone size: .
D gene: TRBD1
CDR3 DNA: TGTGCCAGCAGTTTTGACAGGGTGCATTCACCCCTCCACTTT
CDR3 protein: CASSFDRVHSPLHF

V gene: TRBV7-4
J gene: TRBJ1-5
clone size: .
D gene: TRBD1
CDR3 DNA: TGTGCCAGCAGCCCCCGGGACAGGGGGCGTCGCAATCAGCCCCAGCATTTT
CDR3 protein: CASSPRDRGRRNQPQHF

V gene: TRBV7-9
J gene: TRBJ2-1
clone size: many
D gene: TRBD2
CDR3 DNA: TGTGCCAGCAGCCGTGCCCAGCGGGAGTACAATGAGCAGTTCTTC
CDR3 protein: CASSRAQREYNEQFF

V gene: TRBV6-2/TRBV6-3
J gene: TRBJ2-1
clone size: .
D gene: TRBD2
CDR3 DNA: TGTGCCAGCAGACTCCTAGCGGGACTGCACAATGAGCAGTTCTTC
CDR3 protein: CASRLLAGLHNEQFF

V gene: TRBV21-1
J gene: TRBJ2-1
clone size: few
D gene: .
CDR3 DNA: TGTGCCACCGTAACTCTAGCGGGACCTTACAATGAGCAGTTCTTC
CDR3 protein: CATVTLAGPYNEQFF

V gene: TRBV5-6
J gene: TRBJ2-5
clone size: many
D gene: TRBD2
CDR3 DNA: TGTGCCAGCAGCTCGGATACGGGACTAGCGGAAGAGACCCAGTACTTC
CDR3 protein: CASSSDTGLAEETQYF

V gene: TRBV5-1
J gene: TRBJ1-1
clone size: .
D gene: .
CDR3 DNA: TGCGCCAGCAGCAGTACCTTGGGCACTGAAGCTTTCTTT
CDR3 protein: CASSSTLGTEAFF

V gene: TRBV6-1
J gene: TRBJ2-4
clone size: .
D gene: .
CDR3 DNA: TGTGCCAGCACCGAGGTCAGGGCGGACAAAAACATTCAGTACTTC
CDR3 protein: CASTEVRADKNIQYF

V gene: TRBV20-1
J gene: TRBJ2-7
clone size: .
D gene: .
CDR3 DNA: TGCAGTGCTAGCCGTGTGGGGTTCATCGACGAGCAGTACTTC
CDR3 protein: CSASRVGFIDEQYF

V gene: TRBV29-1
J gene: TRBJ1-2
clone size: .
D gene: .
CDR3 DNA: TGCAGCGTGTTGCCCTTTGAAGGGGGTAACTATGGCTACACCTTC
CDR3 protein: CSVLPFEGGNYGYTF

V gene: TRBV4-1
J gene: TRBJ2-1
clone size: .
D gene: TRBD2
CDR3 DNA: TGCGCCAGCAGCCGGAAGACTAGCGGGAGAGTCGATGAGCAGTTCTTC
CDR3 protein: CASSRKTSGRVDEQFF